Listed here are 30 T cell receptor beta chains from one sample, sequenced in a study of blood T cells in healthy people across ages. Next came a second PCR, run for about 7 to 12 cycles, which used a sample-barcoded 5' primer along with a J-beta primer mix. TCRdb called the 5' RACE reads again in MiXCR, with one record for every CDR3 protein. This sample yields roughly 800,000 distinct CDR3 sequences, of which 55% to 70% are seen a single time; about 20% belongs to the top ten. The sample taken for sequencing was blood. These receptors came from a man under 40 in good health.

This clonotype was seen a few times. The V and J genes are TRBV20-1 and TRBJ1-1, with a weak D call TRBD1 (6 bases). The V and J ends lost 3 bases and 1 base respectively, with 12 bases between them. CDR3 size: 14 residues. In germline, CDR1 is DFQATT, CDR2 SNEGSKA (reference sequence). The CDR3 bases are TGCAGTGCTAGGAGGGGGGGCAAGAACACTGAAGCTTTCTTT. Protein: CSARRGGKNTEAFF.

This chain uses TRBV7-2 with TRBJ2-1; the match to TRBD1 covers 8 bases. Germline trimming cut 3 bases from V and 10 bases from J; bases unmatched to any gene: 14. This CDR3 has 16 residues. Germline assignment: CDR1 SGHTA and CDR2 FQGNSA. CDR3 nucleotides: TGTGCCAGCAGCTTGCGGACAGGGCCGTATCATAGGGAGCAGTTCTTC. This codes for CASSLRTGPYHREQFF.

J is TRBJ2-1 and V is TRBV9, with D maybe TRBD1 (6 bases). Germline CDR1 reads SGDLS; CDR2 reads YYNGEE. The CDR3 extends over 16 amino acids. The V end lost 4 bases, the J end lost 2 bases, and 16 bases lay between the germline ends. DNA of the CDR3: TGTGCCAGCAGCCCAGGGGCAGCCCTAGCCTACAATGAGCAGTTCTTC. Protein: CASSPGAALAYNEQFF.

V usage is TRBV6-1 and J usage is TRBJ2-1, with TRBD1 matching over 9 bases. The germline gives CDR1 MNHNS, CDR2 SASEGT. This CDR3 has 15 residues. V trimming: 8 bases; J trimming: 8 bases; junction bases outside the gene matches: 13. The CDR3 loop reads CASWTRDREWDEQFF. The CDR3 coding sequence is TGTGCCAGCTGGACCCGGGACAGGGAATGGGATGAGCAGTTCTTC.

V gene TRBV20-1 combines with J gene TRBJ2-1, with a tentative D call TRBD1 (6 bases). This CDR3 has 13 residues. Germline-derived CDR1 and CDR2 are DFQATT and SNEGSKA (reference sequence). Trimming removed 4 bases from V and 8 bases from J, with 15 bases in between. The chain's CDR3 is CSAKYRVDDEQFF. CDR3 nucleotide sequence: TGCAGTGCTAAATACAGGGTTGATGATGAGCAGTTCTTC.

The CDR3 bases are TGTGCCACCAGCAGAGATTATATCTACGAGCAGTACTTC. Residues: CATSRDYIYEQYF. V and J are TRBV15 and TRBJ2-7; D gene ambiguous. CDR1 is LNHNV and CDR2 is YYDKDF in the germline V gene (reference sequence). The CDR3 covers 13 residues. Trimming removed 0 bases at V and 3 bases at J, with 6 bases between.

The gene calls are TRBV20-1 and TRBJ1-2; D is ambiguous. Trimming left V 6 bases short and J 8 bases short, with 19 bases between. Per germline, CDR1 DFQATT and CDR2 SNEGSKA (reference sequence). This CDR3 region has 13 residues. The CDR3 region is CSAREADRWGYTF. CDR3 in DNA: TGCAGTGCGAGGGAGGCAGATCGGTGGGGCTACACCTTC.

This clonotype occurred a few times. The J gene is TRBJ2-5, the V gene TRBV6-2 or TRBV6-3; 9 bases fit TRBD2. The J call is in doubt because the DNA end fits TRBJ2-7 better. The length of the CDR3 is 15 residues. Per the germline V gene, CDR1 is MNHEY and CDR2 is SVGEGT. The CDR3 is CASSLPGLASYEQYF. The CDR3 coding sequence is TGTGCCAGCAGTCTTCCGGGACTAGCCAGCTACGAGCAGTACTTC.

This clonotype came up a few times. This sequence joins TRBV20-1 and TRBJ2-5; perhaps TRBD2 as D (5 bases). The V gene's germline CDR1 is DFQATT and CDR2 SNEGSKA (reference sequence). Trimming took 0 bases from V and 4 from J, leaving 12 bases between them. CDR3 length: 14 amino acids. CDR3: CSARDQFGVETQYF. The DNA of the CDR3 is TGCAGTGCTAGAGATCAGTTCGGGGTAGAGACCCAGTACTTC.

CDR3 amino acids: CASSQETGGIQPQHF. For the CDR3, the DNA is TGTGCCAGCAGCCAAGAGACAGGGGGAATTCAGCCCCAGCATTTT. This chain joins TRBV4-2 and TRBJ1-5; 9 nucleotides agree with TRBD1. The CDR3 runs to 15 residues. J lost 6 bases, V lost 0 bases, and 3 bases had no gene match. The V gene's germline CDR1 is LGHNA and CDR2 YNFKEQ.

This clonotype was seen a handful of times. For the CDR3, the DNA is TGCAGCGTTGAGTCCGGCGGGGGAGTAACGCAGTATTTT. Translation: CSVESGGGVTQYF. This chain uses TRBV29-1 with TRBJ2-3; 7 nucleotides agree with TRBD2. There are 13 residues in the CDR3. Losses at the gene ends were 3 bases for V and 9 bases for J; bases not matched to a gene: 9. The germline V gene encodes CDR1 SQVTM and CDR2 ANQGSEA.

This clonotype was seen more than once but under ten times. This chain uses TRBV7-2 with TRBJ2-1, with no clear D. Germline CDR1 reads SGHTA; CDR2 reads FQGNSA. Trimming stripped 1 base from V and 6 bases from J, with 13 bases between. The CDR3 contains 15 residues. CDR3 bases: TGTGCCAGCAGCTTAGTCTCTGGGGTCGGCAATGAGCAGTTCTTC. Protein product: CASSLVSGVGNEQFF.

This chain connects TRBV6-5 to TRBJ2-7, with D perhaps given as TRBD1 or TRBD2 (6 bases each). The J call may be in error: the DNA end matches TRBJ2-5 better. The CDR3 sequence is 15 residues long. The germline V gene has CDR1 MNHEY and CDR2 SVGAGI. The CDR3 region is CASSLTGRLYETQYF. CDR3 sequence (DNA): TGTGCCAGCAGCCTAACAGGGAGGCTGTATGAGACCCAGTACTTC.

This sequence joins TRBV29-1 and TRBJ2-7; 11 positions match TRBD2. CDR3 length equals 16 residues. The germline V gene encodes CDR1 SQVTM and CDR2 ANQGSEA. V dropped 6 bases and J dropped 3; count of bases not matched to a gene: 13. CDR3 DNA: TGCAGCGTCGTCCCCAAGTTGGGACTAGCGGACTACGAGCAGTACTTC. Protein sequence: CSVVPKLGLADYEQYF.

The genes are TRBV27 and TRBJ2-3, with D possibly matching TRBD2 (6 bases). The CDR3 spans 21 residues. Germline V gene sequence: CDR1 MNHEY, CDR2 SMNVEV (reference sequence). The V end was cut by 5 bases, the J end by 1 base, with 31 bases between. The CDR3 region is CASSTLALFRLGEVGTDTQYF. CDR3 coding DNA: TGTGCCAGCAGTACCCTAGCCCTCTTCCGATTAGGGGAGGTTGGCACAGATACGCAGTATTTT.

A few counts support this clonotype. The V call is TRBV5-1, the J call TRBJ2-5, with D perhaps TRBD2 (6 bases). This CDR3 spans 14 amino acids. The germline gives CDR1 SGHRS, CDR2 YFSETQ. The germline V and J ends were trimmed by 2 bases and 11 bases, with 19 bases remaining between them. The chain's CDR3 is CASSFGTDSREQYF. The CDR3 bases are TGCGCCAGCAGCTTCGGGACTGACAGTAGGGAGCAGTACTTC.

This clonotype was seen only a few times. This rearrangement joins TRBV11-2 to TRBJ2-7, with no clear D. Trimming stripped 1 base from V and 3 bases from J, with 10 bases between. This CDR3 spans 14 amino acids. Germline values: CDR1 SGHAT, CDR2 FQNNGV. The CDR3: CASSLGTVGYEQYF. CDR3 coding DNA: TGTGCCAGCAGCTTAGGCACAGTAGGCTACGAGCAGTACTTC.

This clonotype came up once. This chain joins TRBV6-2 or TRBV6-3 and TRBJ2-7, with D perhaps matching TRBD1 (5 bases). Trimming left V 9 bases short and J 6 bases short, with 9 bases between. Per germline, CDR1 MNHEY and CDR2 SVGEGT. The CDR3 totals 10 residues. CDR3 coding DNA: TGTGCCAGTGGGGCTTCCGAGCAGTACTTC. Amino acids: CASGASEQYF.

This chain joins TRBV29-1 and TRBJ1-2; no clear D. V lost 0 bases, J lost 0 bases, and 11 bases lay in between. The CDR3 covers 15 residues. Germline V gene sequence: CDR1 SQVTM, CDR2 ANQGSEA. Here the CDR3 DNA reads TGCAGCGTTGAAGATCTTGCCCACCCTAACTATGGCTACACCTTC. Encoded protein: CSVEDLAHPNYGYTF.

This clonotype has just one count. V usage is TRBV6-1 and J usage is TRBJ2-7; a possible D gene is TRBD1 (5 bases). The CDR3 totals 12 residues. Germline V gene sequence: CDR1 MNHNS, CDR2 SASEGT. V was shortened by 6 bases and J by 10 bases, with 16 bases between the two germline ends. CDR3 sequence: CASRGTGEHQYF. The CDR3 nucleotides are TGTGCCAGCAGAGGTACAGGTGAACATCAGTACTTC.

This clonotype showed up just once. This rearrangement joins TRBV20-1 to TRBJ2-3, with D maybe TRBD1 (5 bases). V was clipped by 5 bases and J by 6 bases, with 21 bases between them. The CDR3 sequence is 15 residues long. Germline-derived CDR1 and CDR2 are DFQATT and SNEGSKA (reference sequence). CDR3 bases: TGCAGTGCTCAGGGCCCTTCTTCCCGGGCGGATACGCAGTATTTT. Residues: CSAQGPSSRADTQYF.

The chain is built from TRBV9 and TRBJ2-3; weak D call: TRBD1 (6 bases). The CDR3 length is 22 residues. Germline V gives CDR1 SGDLS, CDR2 YYNGEE. Trimming removed 0 bases from V and 6 bases from J, with 35 bases in between. Here the CDR3 DNA reads TGTGCCAGCAGCGTAGAAGGAGGCTCGCTCGGAGGAAAAAAGGGGGTAGTCGATACGCAGTATTTT. This codes for CASSVEGGSLGGKKGVVDTQYF. Full variable domain (remainder filled in from reference TRBV9 and TRBJ2-3): DSGVTQTPKHLITATGQRVTLRCSPRSGDLSVYWYQQSLDQGLQFLIQYYNGEERAKGNILERFSAQQFPDLHSELNLSSLELGDSALYFCASSVEGGSLGGKKGVVDTQYFGPGTRLTVL.

J is TRBJ2-7 and V is TRBV7-9, with D possibly being TRBD1 (6 bases). The J call may be wrong; the DNA end is better matched by TRBJ2-4. Germline V lookup: CDR1 SEHNR, CDR2 FQNEAQ (reference sequence). The CDR3 loop spans 14 amino acids. The CDR3 DNA sequence: TGTGCCAGCAGCTTCGTGAGGGGGAAAAACATTCAGTACTTC. It specifies CASSFVRGKNIQYF.

Concerning this clonotype: Its ends do not fully match the called genes, so a read error is possible. The chain carries TRBV19 and TRBJ2-4; possible D gene TRBD1, 5 bases. Germline CDR1 LNHDA, CDR2 SQIVND (reference sequence). This CDR3 region has 16 residues. The CDR3 reads CASSPFAVTAENIQYF. CDR3 in DNA: TGTGCCAGTAGTCCTTTTGCCGTGACAGCCGAAAACATTCAGTACTTC.

This chain connects TRBV27 to TRBJ2-7; 9 bases map to TRBD1. Trimming cost V 0 bases and J 4 bases; bases outside gene matches: 4. The CDR3 loop spans 15 amino acids. In germline, CDR1 is MNHEY, CDR2 SMNVEV (reference sequence). In nucleotides, the CDR3 is TGTGCCAGCAGTTTATCGACAGGGGGTCTTTACGAGCAGTACTTC. Translation: CASSLSTGGLYEQYF.

V is TRBV20-1 and J is TRBJ2-2; 8 positions agree with TRBD2. The CDR3 covers 15 residues. In germline, CDR1 is DFQATT, CDR2 SNEGSKA (reference sequence). The J segment lost 6 bases and the V segment lost 6 bases, leaving 12 bases of the junction unmatched. In DNA form, the CDR3 reads TGCAGTGCCCCAGGCGGGGGGAATACTGCCGGGGAGCTGTTTTTT. Residues: CSAPGGGNTAGELFF.

V gene TRBV6-5 combines with J gene TRBJ2-5; 7 bases fit TRBD2. The J call is uncertain, as TRBJ2-7 better fits the DNA end. This CDR3 is 16 amino acids long. CDR1 is MNHEY and CDR2 is SVGAGI in the germline V gene. The CDR3 loop is CASSSTVSGGSYEQYF. The CDR3 DNA reads as TGTGCCAGCAGTTCCACGGTCTCGGGGGGCTCCTACGAGCAGTACTTC.

This rearrangement joins TRBV29-1 to TRBJ2-1, with D perhaps TRBD2 (7 bases). The V end lost 4 bases, the J end lost 7 bases, and 17 bases lay between the germline ends. Germline CDR1 reads SQVTM; CDR2 reads ANQGSEA. The CDR3 is made up of 14 amino acids. CDR3 protein: CSVAEVGGRNEQFF. The CDR3 nucleotides are TGCAGCGTTGCGGAAGTGGGGGGGCGTAATGAGCAGTTCTTC.

The sample holds a few counts of this clonotype. This chain links TRBV7-9 with TRBJ2-5; 10 nucleotides agree with TRBD2. Germline V lookup: CDR1 SEHNR, CDR2 FQNEAQ (reference sequence). Germline trimming cut 2 bases from V and 4 bases from J; bases unmatched to any gene: 7. This CDR3 contains 16 residues. The CDR3 spells CASSLSPRLAGETQYF. For the CDR3, the DNA is TGTGCCAGCAGCTTAAGTCCCCGACTAGCGGGAGAGACCCAGTACTTC.

This clonotype was counted between two and nine times. The J gene is TRBJ2-3, the V gene TRBV7-2; D unresolved. Trimming took 1 base from V and 3 from J, leaving 8 bases between them. Germline lookup yields CDR1 SGHTA and CDR2 FQGNSA. The CDR3 is 14 residues long. In nucleotides, the CDR3 is TGTGCCAGCAGCTTAGATACAGCAACAGATACGCAGTATTTT. Protein: CASSLDTATDTQYF.